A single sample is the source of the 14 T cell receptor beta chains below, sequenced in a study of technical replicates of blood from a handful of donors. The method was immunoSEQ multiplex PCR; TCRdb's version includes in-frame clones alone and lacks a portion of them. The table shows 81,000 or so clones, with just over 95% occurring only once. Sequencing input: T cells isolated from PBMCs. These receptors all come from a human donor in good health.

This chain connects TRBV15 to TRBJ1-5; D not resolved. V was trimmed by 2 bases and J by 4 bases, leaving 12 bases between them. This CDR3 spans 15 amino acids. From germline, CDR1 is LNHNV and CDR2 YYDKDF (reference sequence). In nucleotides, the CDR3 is TGTGCCACCAGCAGATCCCCCGGAGGAAATCAGCCCCAGCATTTT. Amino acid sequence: CATSRSPGGNQPQHF.

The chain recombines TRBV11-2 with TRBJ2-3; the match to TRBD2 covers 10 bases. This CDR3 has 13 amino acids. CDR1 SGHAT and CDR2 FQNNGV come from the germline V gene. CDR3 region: CATLAGPTDTQYF. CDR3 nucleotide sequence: TGTGCAACACTAGCGGGGCCCACAGATACGCAGTATTTT.

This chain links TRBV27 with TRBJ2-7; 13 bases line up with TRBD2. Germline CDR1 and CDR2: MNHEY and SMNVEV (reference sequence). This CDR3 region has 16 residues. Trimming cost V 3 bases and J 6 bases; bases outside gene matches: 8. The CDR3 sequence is CASSFSLGTSGIEQYF. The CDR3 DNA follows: TGTGCCAGCAGTTTTAGTCTTGGGACTAGCGGGATCGAGCAGTACTTC.

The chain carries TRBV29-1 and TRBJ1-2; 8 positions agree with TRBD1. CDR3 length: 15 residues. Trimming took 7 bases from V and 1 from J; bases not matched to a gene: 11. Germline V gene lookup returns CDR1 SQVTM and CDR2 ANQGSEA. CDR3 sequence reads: CSAYGQGDDNYGYTF. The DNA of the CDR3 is TGCAGCGCCTACGGACAGGGAGACGATAACTATGGCTACACCTTC.

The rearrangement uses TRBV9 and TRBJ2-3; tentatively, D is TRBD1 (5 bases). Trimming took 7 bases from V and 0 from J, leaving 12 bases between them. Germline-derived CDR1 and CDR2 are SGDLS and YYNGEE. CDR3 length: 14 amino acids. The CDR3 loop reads CASSYGASTDTQYF. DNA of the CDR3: TGTGCCAGCTCGTATGGGGCGAGCACAGATACGCAGTATTTT.

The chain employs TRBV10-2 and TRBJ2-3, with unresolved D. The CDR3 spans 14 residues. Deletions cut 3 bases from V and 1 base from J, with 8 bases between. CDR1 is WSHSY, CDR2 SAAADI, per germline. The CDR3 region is CASSDFPGTDTQYF. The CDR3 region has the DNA TGCGCCAGCAGTGATTTTCCTGGCACAGATACGCAGTATTTT.

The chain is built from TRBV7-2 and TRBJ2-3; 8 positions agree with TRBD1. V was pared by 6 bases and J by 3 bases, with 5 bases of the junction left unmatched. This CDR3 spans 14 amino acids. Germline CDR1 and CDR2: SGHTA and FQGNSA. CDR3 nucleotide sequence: TGTGCCAGCAGGCAGGGGGCTCAGACAGATACGCAGTATTTT. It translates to CASRQGAQTDTQYF.

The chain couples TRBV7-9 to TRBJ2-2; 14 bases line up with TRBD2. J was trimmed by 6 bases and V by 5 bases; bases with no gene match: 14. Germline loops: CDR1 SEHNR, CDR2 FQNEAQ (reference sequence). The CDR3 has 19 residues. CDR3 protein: CASSPGVGTSGSNSGELFF. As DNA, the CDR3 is TGTGCCAGCAGCCCAGGGGTTGGGACTAGCGGGAGTAATTCCGGGGAGCTGTTTTTT.

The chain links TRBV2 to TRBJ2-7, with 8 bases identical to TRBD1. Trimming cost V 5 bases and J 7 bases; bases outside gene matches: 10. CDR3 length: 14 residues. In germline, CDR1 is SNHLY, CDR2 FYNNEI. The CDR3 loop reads CASSRTGYSEEQYF. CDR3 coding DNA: TGTGCCAGCAGTCGGACAGGGTACTCCGAGGAGCAGTACTTC.

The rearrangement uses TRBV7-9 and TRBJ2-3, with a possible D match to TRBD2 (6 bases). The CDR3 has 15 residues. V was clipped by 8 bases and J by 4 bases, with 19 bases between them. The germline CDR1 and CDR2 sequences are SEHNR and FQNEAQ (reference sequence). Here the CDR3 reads CASSPGVYGADTQYF. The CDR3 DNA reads TGTGCCAGCTCCCCGGGGGTGTACGGTGCAGATACGCAGTATTTT.

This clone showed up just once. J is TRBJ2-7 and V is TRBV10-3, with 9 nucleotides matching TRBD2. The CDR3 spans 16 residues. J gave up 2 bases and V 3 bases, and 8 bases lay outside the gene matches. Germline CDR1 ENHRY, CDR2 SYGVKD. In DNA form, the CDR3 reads TGTGCCATCAGTGAACCGACTAGCGGAATCGCCTACGAGCAGTACTTC. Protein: CAISEPTSGIAYEQYF.

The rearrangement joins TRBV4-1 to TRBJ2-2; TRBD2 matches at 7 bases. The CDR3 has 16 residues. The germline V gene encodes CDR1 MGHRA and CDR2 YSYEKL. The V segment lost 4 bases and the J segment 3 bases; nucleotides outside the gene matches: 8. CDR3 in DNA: TGCGCCAGCAGCCCAATCGGGGGGACCGACACCGGGGAGCTGTTTTTT. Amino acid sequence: CASSPIGGTDTGELFF.

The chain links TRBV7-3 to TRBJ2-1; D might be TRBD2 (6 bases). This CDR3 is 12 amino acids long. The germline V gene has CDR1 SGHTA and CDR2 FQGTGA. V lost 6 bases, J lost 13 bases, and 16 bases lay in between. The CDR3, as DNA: TGTGCCAGCAGTGTCACCGGGACTCCTCAGTTCTTC. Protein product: CASSVTGTPQFF.

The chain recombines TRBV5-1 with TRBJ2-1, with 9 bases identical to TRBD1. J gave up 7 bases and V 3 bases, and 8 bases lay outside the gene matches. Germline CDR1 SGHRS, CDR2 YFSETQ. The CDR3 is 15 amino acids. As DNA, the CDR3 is TGCGCCAGCAGCTCCGGGACAGGGTTGAGGAATGAGCAGTTCTTC. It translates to CASSSGTGLRNEQFF.